These 9 T cell receptor beta chains share one sample of origin, sequenced in a study of T-cell memory formation after mild COVID-19. TCRdb ran MiXCR on the 5' RACE reads and lists one entry per CDR3 protein. Here the sample spans roughly 150,000 distinct CDR3 sequences, around 14% being singletons. The sequencing sample was made of PBMCs or a T cell subset sorted from them (not recorded which). Source of these receptors: an adult woman who had mild COVID-19 (a few samples of this study predate the infection). Cell type and time point are not known.

The genes are TRBV12-5 and TRBJ2-1; D not resolved. The CDR3 has 12 residues. The germline V gene encodes CDR1 LGHNT and CDR2 FRNRAP. The V and J ends lost 3 bases and 9 bases respectively, with 9 bases between them. The CDR3 here is CASGFLIGEQFF. DNA for the CDR3: TGTGCTAGTGGTTTCCTCATTGGTGAGCAGTTCTTC.

This clonotype appeared many times. This rearrangement joins TRBV10-3 to TRBJ2-7; D not certain. The length of the CDR3 is 14 residues. CDR1 and CDR2 from the germline V gene are ENHRY and SYGVKD. V lost 1 base and J 3 bases, leaving 10 bases between the germline ends. The CDR3 bases are TGTGCCATCAGTGAGTTAGAAAGGAGCTACGAGCAGTACTTC. It specifies CAISELERSYEQYF.

V is TRBV6-6 and J is TRBJ1-5, with D possibly being TRBD1 (5 bases). The CDR3 runs 19 residues. Germline V gene data show CDR1 as MNHNY and CDR2 as SVGAGI (reference sequence). V was pared by 2 bases and J by 0 bases, with 20 bases between. The CDR3 nucleotides read TGTGCCAGCAGTTACACCCCTCTCCGGACATACGATAGCAATCAGCCCCAGCATTTT. It specifies CASSYTPLRTYDSNQPQHF.

The chain joins TRBV3-1 to TRBJ2-6, with 9 bases that match TRBD2. This CDR3 has 16 amino acids. V shed 4 bases, J shed 2 bases, and the junction held 3 bases outside the gene matches. Per the germline V gene, CDR1 is LGHDT and CDR2 is YNNKEL (reference sequence). CDR3 sequence (DNA): TGTGCCAGCAGCCCGACTAGCGGAACTGGGGCCAACGTCCTGACTTTC. The encoded protein is CASSPTSGTGANVLTF. Filled out from reference TRBV3-1 and TRBJ2-6, the complete variable domain reads DTAVSQTPKYLVTQMGNDKSIKCEQNLGHDTMYWYKQDSKKFLKIMFSYNNKELIINETVPNRFSPKSPDKAHLNLHINSLELGDSAVYFCASSPTSGTGANVLTFGAGSRLTVL.

The chain is built from TRBV4-3 and TRBJ2-7, with 15 positions matching TRBD2. The germline V gene has CDR1 LGHNA and CDR2 YSLEER. Germline trimming cut 3 bases from V and 0 bases from J; bases unmatched to any gene: 9. This CDR3 has 19 residues. CDR3 DNA: TGCGCCAGCAGCCATGCCTTGGGACTAGCGGGAGGCCCCTCCTACGAGCAGTACTTC. Its protein is CASSHALGLAGGPSYEQYF.

This clonotype appeared a few times. The chain has TRBV7-6 and TRBJ2-5; 7 nucleotides align to TRBD2. The CDR3 has 15 amino acids. Germline V gives CDR1 SGHVS, CDR2 FNYEAQ. The V segment lost 1 base and the J segment 1 base; nucleotides outside the gene matches: 3. CDR3 residues: CASSLGGSSQETQYF. DNA of the CDR3: TGTGCCAGCAGCTTAGGCGGGAGCTCCCAAGAGACCCAGTACTTC.

This chain connects TRBV19 to TRBJ2-1, with D perhaps matching TRBD2 (6 bases). V shed 7 bases and J shed 6 bases, with 19 bases lying between them. The CDR3 covers 15 residues. Germline-derived CDR1 and CDR2 are LNHDA and SQIVND (reference sequence). In DNA, the CDR3 is TGTGCCAGTATTCCAAGCGGGCAACCGGGCAATGAGCAGTTCTTC. Its protein is CASIPSGQPGNEQFF. Together with reference TRBV19 and TRBJ2-1, the CDR3 gives the full variable domain: DGGITQSPKYLFRKEGQNVTLSCEQNLNHDAMYWYRQDPGQGLRLIYYSQIVNDFQKGDIAEGYSVSREKKESFPLTVTSAQKNPTAFYLCASIPSGQPGNEQFFGPGTRLTVL.

V gene TRBV12-3 or TRBV12-4 combines with J gene TRBJ2-1, with D perhaps TRBD2 (7 bases). V lost 6 bases and J lost 4, with 13 bases in between. The CDR3 is 14 amino acids. Here the CDR3 reads CASRGGGIYNEQFF. DNA of the CDR3: TGTGCCAGCAGAGGGGGGGGAATTTACAATGAGCAGTTCTTC.

This clonotype was picked up many times. The chain recombines TRBV10-3 with TRBJ1-1; 7 nucleotides line up with TRBD1. V shed 6 bases, J shed 4 bases, and the junction held 8 bases outside the gene matches. This CDR3 contains 14 residues. The germline V gene encodes CDR1 ENHRY and CDR2 SYGVKD. This chain's CDR3 is CAIRETGEITEAFF. CDR3 sequence (DNA): TGTGCCATCAGGGAAACAGGGGAGATCACTGAAGCTTTCTTT.